These 25 T cell receptor beta chains came from one sample sequenced in a study of graft-versus-host responses after intestinal transplantation. Method: immunoSEQ multiplex PCR; TCRdb's copy keeps in-frame clones and lacks some. The sample records 50,000 to 80,000 clones, roughly nine tenths being singletons. For these receptors, no antigen is known. The source material was unstimulated CD8+ T cells sorted from spleen or lymph node cells, sampled before transplant. The source is a human donor who was the organ donor for an intestinal transplant.

The chain is built from TRBV4-1 and TRBJ2-3; D gene uncertain. CDR1 and CDR2 from the germline V gene are MGHRA and YSYEKL. Trimming shortened V by 0 bases and J by 1 base, and 8 bases separated the two germline ends. This CDR3 is built from 15 residues. The CDR3 region is CASSQEYRGTDTQYF. CDR3 in DNA: TGCGCCAGCAGCCAAGAGTACCGGGGCACAGATACGCAGTATTTT.

Written as DNA, the CDR3 is TGTGCCTCGGGACTAGAATACGAATCCGGGGAGCTGTTTTTT. Its translation: CASGLEYESGELFF. V gene TRBV30 combines with J gene TRBJ2-2, with TRBD2 matching 8 bases. V gave up 7 bases and J gave up 6 bases; unmatched junction bases: 10. This CDR3 region has 14 residues. CDR1 is GTSNPN, CDR2 SVGIG, per germline (reference sequence). The whole variable domain, remainder taken from reference TRBV30 and TRBJ2-2, is SQTIHQWPATLVQPVGSPLSLECTVEGTSNPNLYWYRQAAGRGLQLLFYSVGIGQISSEVPQNLSASRPQDRQFILSSKKLLLSDSGFYLCASGLEYESGELFFGEGSRLTVL.

As regards this clone: The same CDR3 arises from other DNA sequences in this sample as well. The chain carries TRBV11-3 and TRBJ2-1, with D possibly TRBD2 on 6 matching bases. Germline V gene lookup returns CDR1 SGHNT and CDR2 YENEEA. The CDR3 runs to 12 residues. V was shortened by 4 bases and J by 7 bases, with 8 bases between the two germline ends. CDR3 residues: CASSSGLNEQFF. CDR3 nucleotides: TGTGCCAGCAGCTCGGGACTTAATGAGCAGTTCTTC.

This chain joins TRBV19 and TRBJ1-4, with a weak D call TRBD1 (6 bases). Trimming pared 6 bases from V and 4 bases from J, leaving 18 bases between. Germline CDR1 LNHDA, CDR2 SQIVND (reference sequence). This CDR3 has 16 amino acids. This chain's CDR3 is CASRQTTGLHNEKLFF. The CDR3 bases are TGTGCCAGTAGGCAGACCACAGGGCTCCATAATGAAAAACTGTTTTTT.

J is TRBJ1-5 and V is TRBV9; D gene ambiguous. V dropped 4 bases and J dropped 1 base, with 18 bases sitting between them. CDR1 is SGDLS, CDR2 YYNGEE, per germline. CDR3 length equals 17 residues. The CDR3: CASSHLWADESNQPQHF. The CDR3 bases are TGTGCCAGCAGCCACCTTTGGGCCGACGAAAGCAATCAGCCCCAGCATTTT.

The chain links TRBV28 to TRBJ2-1; the match to TRBD1 covers 8 bases. There are 15 residues in the CDR3. V was clipped by 3 bases and J by 7 bases; unmatched bases: 8. Germline CDR1 reads MDHEN; CDR2 reads SYDVKM. CDR3 residues: CASSLEDREENEQFF. The CDR3 region has the DNA TGTGCCAGCAGTTTGGAGGACAGGGAAGAGAATGAGCAGTTCTTC.

This chain uses TRBV9 with TRBJ2-1; 8 bases align to TRBD2. The CDR3 contains 16 residues. Germline assignment: CDR1 SGDLS and CDR2 YYNGEE. Trimming took 3 bases from V and 0 from J; bases not matched to a gene: 5. The CDR3 nucleotides read TGTGCCAGCAGCGCATCCGGGACTAGCTCCTACAATGAGCAGTTCTTC. Amino acids: CASSASGTSSYNEQFF.

J is TRBJ1-2 and V is TRBV7-9; D is unresolved. Trimming pared 5 bases from V and 3 bases from J, leaving 10 bases between. The CDR3 contains 13 residues. Germline V gives CDR1 SEHNR, CDR2 FQNEAQ (reference sequence). The CDR3 loop is CASSPVPDYGYTF. CDR3 in DNA: TGTGCCAGCAGCCCGGTTCCTGACTATGGCTACACCTTC.

The chain carries TRBV30 and TRBJ2-6; 8 positions agree with TRBD1. The CDR3 has 15 amino acids. The germline CDR1 and CDR2 sequences are GTSNPN and SVGIG (reference sequence). Trimming took 7 bases from V and 0 from J; bases not matched to a gene: 5. Here the CDR3 DNA reads TGTGCCTTGACAGGGGTCCTCTCTGGGGCCAACGTCCTGACTTTC. Protein: CALTGVLSGANVLTF.

Concerning this clone itself: The same CDR3 arises from other DNA sequences in this sample as well. The chain recombines TRBV29-1 with TRBJ2-3; 10 bases line up with TRBD1. Trimming cost V 4 bases and J 3 bases; bases outside gene matches: 1. The CDR3 totals 13 residues. Germline loops: CDR1 SQVTM, CDR2 ANQGSEA. CDR3 residues: CSVGTGGTDTQYF. The CDR3 region has the DNA TGCAGCGTTGGGACAGGGGGGACAGATACGCAGTATTTT.

The rearrangement uses TRBV9 and TRBJ1-2; 7 bases agree with TRBD1. The CDR3 consists of 14 residues. Germline V gene sequence: CDR1 SGDLS, CDR2 YYNGEE. V lost 3 bases and J lost 4; bases outside the gene matches: 6. The CDR3 sequence is CASSGGGVGYGYTF. As DNA, the CDR3 is TGTGCCAGCAGCGGAGGGGGCGTTGGCTATGGCTACACCTTC.

The chain recombines TRBV5-1 with TRBJ2-5; 14 bases agree with TRBD2. The CDR3 is 15 residues long. J was trimmed by 3 bases and V by 4 bases; bases with no gene match: 2. Per germline, CDR1 SGHRS and CDR2 YFSETQ. The CDR3 DNA reads TGCGCCAGCAGCCAGGGACTAGCGGGGGAAGAGACCCAGTACTTC. Translated: CASSQGLAGEETQYF.

The rearrangement links TRBV19 to TRBJ1-3, with D unclear. Trimming left V 2 bases short and J 0 bases short, with 8 bases between. This CDR3 comprises 15 residues. Germline V gene lookup returns CDR1 LNHDA and CDR2 SQIVND (reference sequence). The CDR3 loop is CASSIMGNSGNTIYF. In DNA form, the CDR3 reads TGTGCCAGTAGTATAATGGGCAACTCTGGAAACACCATATATTTT. Together with reference TRBV19 and TRBJ1-3, the CDR3 gives the full variable domain: DGGITQSPKYLFRKEGQNVTLSCEQNLNHDAMYWYRQDPGQGLRLIYYSQIVNDFQKGDIAEGYSVSREKKESFPLTVTSAQKNPTAFYLCASSIMGNSGNTIYFGEGSWLTVV.

V usage is TRBV19 and J usage is TRBJ2-1; possible D gene TRBD1, 5 bases. The ends were cut back, 3 bases at V and 2 bases at J, with 8 bases in the middle. The CDR3 covers 14 residues. Per the germline V gene, CDR1 is LNHDA and CDR2 is SQIVND (reference sequence). The CDR3 region is CASSMGLPYNEQFF. In nucleotides, the CDR3 is TGTGCCAGTAGTATGGGGCTCCCCTACAATGAGCAGTTCTTC. Drawing the rest from reference TRBV19 and TRBJ2-1, the complete variable domain is DGGITQSPKYLFRKEGQNVTLSCEQNLNHDAMYWYRQDPGQGLRLIYYSQIVNDFQKGDIAEGYSVSREKKESFPLTVTSAQKNPTAFYLCASSMGLPYNEQFFGPGTRLTVL.

The chain joins TRBV5-4 to TRBJ2-7, with D possibly matching TRBD2 (5 bases). The CDR3 loop spans 16 amino acids. Looked up from germline, CDR1 is SGHNT and CDR2 is YYREEE (reference sequence). V lost 5 bases and J 2 bases, leaving 20 bases between the germline ends. The CDR3 here is CASSRTAIVGAYEQYF. Written as DNA, the CDR3 is TGTGCCAGCAGTCGAACCGCCATCGTGGGAGCCTACGAGCAGTACTTC.

In regard to this clone: Other DNA sequences in this specimen translate into the identical CDR3. The chain combines TRBV29-1 with TRBJ2-1; D is possibly TRBD2 (5 bases). V was pared by 6 bases and J by 0 bases, with 15 bases between. CDR1 SQVTM and CDR2 ANQGSEA come from the germline V gene. The CDR3 contains 15 residues. The CDR3 sequence: CSVGLVTSSYNEQFF. CDR3 DNA sequence: TGCAGCGTAGGACTGGTCACAAGCTCCTACAATGAGCAGTTCTTC.

The CDR3 coding sequence is TGTGCCAGTAGTATAGAAGGGGACAGCTATAGCAATCAGCCCCAGCATTTT. Its translation is CASSIEGDSYSNQPQHF. The chain employs TRBV19 and TRBJ1-5; TRBD1 agrees at 7 bases. Per germline, CDR1 LNHDA and CDR2 SQIVND (reference sequence). Unmatched junction bases numbered 5, after V lost 0 bases and J lost 0 bases. CDR3 length: 17 residues.

This clone appeared a single time. The chain carries TRBV7-9 and TRBJ2-1; D unresolved. Germline CDR1 reads SEHNR; CDR2 reads FQNEAQ (reference sequence). V gave up 3 bases and J gave up 8 bases, with 11 bases separating them. This CDR3 has 13 amino acids. CDR3 loop: CASSFVPVHEQFF. The CDR3 DNA reads TGTGCCAGCAGCTTCGTACCGGTACATGAGCAGTTCTTC.

The rearrangement links TRBV7-2 to TRBJ2-7; 10 positions agree with TRBD1. The V and J ends lost 7 bases and 1 base, in that order; junction bases with no gene match: 1. The CDR3 is 13 amino acids. The germline gives CDR1 SGHTA, CDR2 FQGNSA. The CDR3 nucleotides read TGTGCCAGCACGGGACAGGGGTCCTACGAGCAGTACTTC. Protein product: CASTGQGSYEQYF.

This chain joins TRBV2 and TRBJ1-2; D call uncertain. The CDR3 runs to 14 residues. The V end lost 10 bases, the J end lost 4 bases, and 19 bases lay between the germline ends. Germline assignment: CDR1 SNHLY and CDR2 FYNNEI. The CDR3 sequence is CANHKVSVGYGYTF. The CDR3 DNA reads TGTGCCAATCACAAAGTAAGCGTCGGCTATGGCTACACCTTC.

The chain couples TRBV9 to TRBJ1-1; 7 bases are a match to TRBD1. The J segment lost 7 bases and the V segment lost 3 bases, leaving 9 bases of the junction unmatched. The CDR3 extends over 14 amino acids. CDR1 and CDR2 from the germline V gene are SGDLS and YYNGEE. DNA for the CDR3: TGTGCCAGCAGCGCTGAGGACAGGTCTGGTGAAGCTTTCTTT. Its translation is CASSAEDRSGEAFF.

V gene TRBV19 combines with J gene TRBJ2-1, with D maybe TRBD2 (6 bases). CDR1 is LNHDA and CDR2 is SQIVND in the germline V gene (reference sequence). This CDR3 has 13 residues. The V end lost 3 bases, the J end lost 4 bases, and 7 bases lay between the germline ends. The CDR3 protein is CASSIGGYNEQFF. The CDR3 region has the DNA TGTGCCAGTAGTATCGGGGGATACAATGAGCAGTTCTTC.

The chain uses TRBV27 and TRBJ1-6, with 10 bases lining up with TRBD1. Germline loops: CDR1 MNHEY, CDR2 SMNVEV (reference sequence). V dropped 2 bases and J dropped 6; count of bases not matched to a gene: 4. The CDR3 loop spans 16 amino acids. The CDR3 DNA is TGTGCCAGCAGTTTAAGGACAGGGGGTCTTAATTCACCCCTCCACTTT. Protein product: CASSLRTGGLNSPLHF.

The chain combines TRBV28 with TRBJ1-2; 9 nucleotides agree with TRBD1. Germline V lookup: CDR1 MDHEN, CDR2 SYDVKM. With V trimmed by 3 bases and J by 4 bases, 9 bases remained unmatched. The CDR3 loop spans 16 amino acids. The CDR3 region has the DNA TGTGCCAGCAGTTTGAGAGGGGGACAGGGAATCTATGGCTACACCTTC. Residues: CASSLRGGQGIYGYTF.

The chain uses TRBV11-2 and TRBJ2-5; 8 bases are a match to TRBD2. The junction had 6 bases not matched to a gene; V was cut back by 5 bases and J by 1 base. The CDR3 runs to 15 residues. CDR1 and CDR2 (germline): SGHAT, FQNNGV. CDR3 loop: CASSVIAGPQETQYF. CDR3 coding DNA: TGTGCCAGCAGCGTTATAGCGGGACCCCAAGAGACCCAGTACTTC.